This T cell receptor (beta chain) was sequenced in a study of cytomegalovirus exposure and HLA in healthy donors. Study overall: The same platform used for the 666 first-cohort repertoires was also used for the 95 to 150 validation repertoires, as a later analysis reported.

Profiled with immunoSEQ multiplex PCR; TCRdb holds only in-frame clones, not every one. Of roughly 330,000 clones detected, about 85% appear once; the ten largest clones hold approximately 1.2%. The source material was PBMCs. The receptor was derived from a woman aged 25-40 years in good health and CMV-seropositive.

As DNA, the CDR3 is TGTGCCAGCAGCTTGGGTCGCGGCGCTTTCTTT. It translates to CASSLGRGAFF. The chain joins TRBV5-6 to TRBJ1-1; D remains ambiguous. Germline V gene lookup returns CDR1 SGHDT and CDR2 YYEEEE. The V end lost 0 bases, the J end lost 11 bases, and 8 bases lay between the germline ends. CDR3 length equals 11 residues. The full variable domain, with the rest looked up from reference TRBV5-6 and TRBJ1-1, is DAGVTQSPTHLIKTRGQQVTLRCSPKSGHDTVSWYQQALGQGPQFIFQYYEEEERQRGNFPDRFSGHQFPNYSSELNVNALLLGDSALYLCASSLGRGAFFGQGTRLTVV.